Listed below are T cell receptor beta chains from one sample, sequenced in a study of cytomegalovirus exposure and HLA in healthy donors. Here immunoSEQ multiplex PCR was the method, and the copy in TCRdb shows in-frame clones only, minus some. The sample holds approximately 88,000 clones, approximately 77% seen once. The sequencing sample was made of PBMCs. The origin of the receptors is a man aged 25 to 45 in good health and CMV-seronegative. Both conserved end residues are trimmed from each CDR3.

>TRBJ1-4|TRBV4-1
ASSQVQINEKLF
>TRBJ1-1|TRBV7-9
ASSPPGQGLNTEAF
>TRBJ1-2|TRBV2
ASSANSQSAYGYT
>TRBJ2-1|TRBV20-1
SAWTGEQF
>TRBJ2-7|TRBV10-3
AISERKRGTLSYEQY
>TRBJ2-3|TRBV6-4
ASHWCSKDYPRGTDTQY
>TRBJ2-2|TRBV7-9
ASSLWDSRDTNTGELF
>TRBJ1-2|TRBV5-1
ASSFLGTGGSVYGYT
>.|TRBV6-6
ASSPTVRTYEQY
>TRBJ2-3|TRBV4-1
ASSQGRSASTDTQY
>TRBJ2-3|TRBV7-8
ASSSPSGSSTDTQY
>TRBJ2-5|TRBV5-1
ASSLGARVEETQY
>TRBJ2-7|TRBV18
ASSPDEQREQY
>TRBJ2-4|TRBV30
AWKTSGEGKNIQY
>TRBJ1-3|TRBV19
ARVPGQGSPDTIY
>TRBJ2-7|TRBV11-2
ASSLGPGTAYEQY
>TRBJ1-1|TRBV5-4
ASSLGGPEAF
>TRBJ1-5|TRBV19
ASTQGQRQPQH
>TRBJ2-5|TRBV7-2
ASGTSGGGETQY
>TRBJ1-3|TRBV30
AWGTGLRY
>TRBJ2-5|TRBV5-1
ASRSGTGQETQY
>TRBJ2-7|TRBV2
ASSESGGTGLY
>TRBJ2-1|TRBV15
ATSGGTPYNEQF
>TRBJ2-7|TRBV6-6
ASSYSRGLYEQY
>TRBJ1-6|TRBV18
ASSLTRDRDSPLH
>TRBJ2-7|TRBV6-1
ASSEAMGTSGTTYEQY
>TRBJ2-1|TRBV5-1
ASKMTGYNEQF
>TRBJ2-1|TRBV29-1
SVVPGNDEQF
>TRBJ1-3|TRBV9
ASSVGLGDRGNTIY
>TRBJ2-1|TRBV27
ASSLRRGVVGEQF
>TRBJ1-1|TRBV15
ATSRDRDRFTEAF
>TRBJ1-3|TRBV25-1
ASSERTGANSGNTIY
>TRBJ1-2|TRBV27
ASSSTGGLGYGYT
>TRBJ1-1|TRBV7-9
ASSLIQGQGTEAF
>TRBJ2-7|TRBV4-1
ASSQDSASGAYEQY